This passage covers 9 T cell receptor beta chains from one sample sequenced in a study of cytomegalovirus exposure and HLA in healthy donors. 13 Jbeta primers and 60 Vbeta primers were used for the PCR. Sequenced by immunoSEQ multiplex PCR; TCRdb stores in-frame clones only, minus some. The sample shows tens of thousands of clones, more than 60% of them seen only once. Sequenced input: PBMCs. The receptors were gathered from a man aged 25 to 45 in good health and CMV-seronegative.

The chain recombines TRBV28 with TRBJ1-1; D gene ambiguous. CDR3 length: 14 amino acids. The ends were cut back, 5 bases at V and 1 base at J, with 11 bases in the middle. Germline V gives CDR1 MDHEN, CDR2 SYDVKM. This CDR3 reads CASSTPRENTEAFF. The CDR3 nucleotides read TGTGCCAGCAGTACTCCGAGGGAGAACACTGAAGCTTTCTTT.

CDR3 loop: CASSLAFAGTANNSPLHF. The CDR3, as DNA: TGTGCCAGCAGCTTAGCCTTTGCCGGGACAGCGAATAATTCACCCCTCCACTTT. The rearrangement joins TRBV7-2 to TRBJ1-6, with 7 bases that match TRBD1. Germline V gives CDR1 SGHTA, CDR2 FQGNSA. V trimming: 0 bases; J trimming: 5 bases; junction bases outside the gene matches: 10. CDR3 length: 18 amino acids.

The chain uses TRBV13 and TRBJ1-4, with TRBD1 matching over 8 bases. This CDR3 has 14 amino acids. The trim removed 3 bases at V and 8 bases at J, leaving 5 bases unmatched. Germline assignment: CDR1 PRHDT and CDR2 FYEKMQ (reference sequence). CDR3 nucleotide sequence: TGTGCCAGCAGCTTGACAGGGGCGGCGGAAAAACTGTTTTTT. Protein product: CASSLTGAAEKLFF.

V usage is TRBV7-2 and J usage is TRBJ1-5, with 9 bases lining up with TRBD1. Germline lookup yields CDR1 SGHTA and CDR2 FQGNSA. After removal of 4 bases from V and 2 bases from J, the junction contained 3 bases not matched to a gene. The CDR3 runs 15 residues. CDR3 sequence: CASSSDRGRNQPQHF. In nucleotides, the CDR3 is TGTGCCAGCAGCTCGGACAGGGGACGCAATCAGCCCCAGCATTTT.

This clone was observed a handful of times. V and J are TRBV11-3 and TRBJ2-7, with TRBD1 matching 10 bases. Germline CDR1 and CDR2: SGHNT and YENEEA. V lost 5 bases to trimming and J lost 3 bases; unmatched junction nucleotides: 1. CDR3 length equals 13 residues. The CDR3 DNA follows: TGTGCCAGCAGCCGGGACAGGGGCTACGAGCAGTACTTC. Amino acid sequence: CASSRDRGYEQYF.

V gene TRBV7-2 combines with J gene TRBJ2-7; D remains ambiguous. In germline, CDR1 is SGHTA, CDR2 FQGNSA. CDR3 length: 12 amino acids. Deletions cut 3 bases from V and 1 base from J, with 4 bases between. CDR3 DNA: TGTGCCAGCAGCTTGACATCCTACGAGCAGTACTTC. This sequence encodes CASSLTSYEQYF.

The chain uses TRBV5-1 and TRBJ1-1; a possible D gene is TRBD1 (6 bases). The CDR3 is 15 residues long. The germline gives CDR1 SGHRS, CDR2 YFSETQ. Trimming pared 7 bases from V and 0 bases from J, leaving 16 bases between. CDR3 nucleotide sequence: TGCGCCAGCGCAAGACAGGACCTTATGAACACTGAAGCTTTCTTT. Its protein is CASARQDLMNTEAFF.

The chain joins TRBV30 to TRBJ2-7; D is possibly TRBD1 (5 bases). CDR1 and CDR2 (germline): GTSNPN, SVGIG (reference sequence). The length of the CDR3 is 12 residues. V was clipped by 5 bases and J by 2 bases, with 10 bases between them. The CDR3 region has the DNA TGTGCCTGGGGCAGGGTCCCCTACGAGCAGTACTTC. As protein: CAWGRVPYEQYF.

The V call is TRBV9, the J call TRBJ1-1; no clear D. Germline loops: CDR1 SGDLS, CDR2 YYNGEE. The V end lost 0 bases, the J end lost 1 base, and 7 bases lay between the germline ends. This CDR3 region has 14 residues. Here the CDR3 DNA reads TGTGCCAGCAGCGTAGCTACCGGGAACACTGAAGCTTTCTTT. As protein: CASSVATGNTEAFF.